What follows are 4 T cell receptor beta chains derived from one specimen sequenced in a study of T-cell reconstitution after alpha-beta-depleted transplantation in children. Preparation of the TCRbeta library was carried out with unique molecular identifiers. TCRdb re-called the PCR reads with MiXCR, one entry per CDR3 protein. The table has just over 950,000 distinct CDR3 sequences, about 29% seen once. The source material was PBMCs, mostly from graft donor cells, sampled 360 days after TCRalphabeta/CD19-depleted stem cell transplant. These receptor sequences come from a boy younger than two who had a stem cell transplant for SCID, so the T cells may come from the graft donor.

This clonotype showed up just a few times. The rearrangement uses TRBV5-1 and TRBJ2-3; D might be TRBD1 or TRBD2, each matching 5 bases. CDR1 and CDR2 (germline): SGHRS, YFSETQ. V was clipped by 6 bases and J by 5 bases, with 22 bases between them. CDR3 length: 16 amino acids. The CDR3 loop reads CASKQGGGRSGDTQYF. DNA for the CDR3: TGCGCCAGCAAGCAGGGTGGAGGAAGGAGCGGAGATACGCAGTATTTT.

This chain links TRBV12-5 with TRBJ2-1, with D unclear. Germline-derived CDR1 and CDR2 are LGHNT and FRNRAP. The germline V and J ends were trimmed by 1 base and 4 bases, with 14 bases remaining between them. CDR3 length equals 16 residues. DNA of the CDR3: TGTGCTAGTGGTTTGGCCCTCCCGGACGGATACAATGAGCAGTTCTTC. It specifies CASGLALPDGYNEQFF.

This clonotype has more than one count but fewer than ten. The J gene is TRBJ2-3, the V gene TRBV9; TRBD2 aligns across 10 bases. This CDR3 has 17 amino acids. V lost 0 bases, J lost 1 base, and 5 bases stayed unmatched. The germline V gene has CDR1 SGDLS and CDR2 YYNGEE. CDR3 bases: TGTGCCAGCAGCGTAGCCGGACTAGCGGTGCGCACAGATACGCAGTATTTT. Amino acids: CASSVAGLAVRTDTQYF.

V gene TRBV7-8 combines with J gene TRBJ1-2, with 8 nucleotides matching TRBD1. CDR1 is SGHVS and CDR2 is FQNEAQ in the germline V gene. Unmatched junction bases numbered 9, after V lost 2 bases and J lost 4 bases. The CDR3 covers 16 residues. The CDR3 sequence: CASSLLQAGGPYGYTF. In DNA form, the CDR3 reads TGTGCCAGCAGCTTACTACAGGCAGGGGGCCCCTATGGCTACACCTTC.